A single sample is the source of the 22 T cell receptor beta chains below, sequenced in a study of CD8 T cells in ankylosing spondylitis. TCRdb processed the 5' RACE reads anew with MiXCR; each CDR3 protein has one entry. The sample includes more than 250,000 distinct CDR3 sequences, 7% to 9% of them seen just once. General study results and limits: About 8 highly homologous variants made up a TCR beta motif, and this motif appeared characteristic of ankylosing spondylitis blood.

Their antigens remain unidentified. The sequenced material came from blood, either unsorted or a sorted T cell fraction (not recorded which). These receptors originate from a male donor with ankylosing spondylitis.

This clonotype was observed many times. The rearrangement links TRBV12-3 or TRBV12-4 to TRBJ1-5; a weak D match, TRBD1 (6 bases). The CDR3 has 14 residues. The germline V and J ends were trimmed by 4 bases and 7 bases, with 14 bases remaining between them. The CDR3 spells CASSSRQVGQPQHF. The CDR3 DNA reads TGTGCCAGCAGTTCAAGACAGGTAGGACAGCCCCAGCATTTT.

CDR3 sequence: CAIRAGTGNGLSSSGANVLTF. For the CDR3, the DNA is TGTGCCATCAGAGCCGGGACAGGGAACGGCTTGTCGAGCTCTGGGGCCAACGTCCTGACTTTC. This chain joins TRBV10-3 and TRBJ2-6; TRBD1 matches at 9 bases. The CDR3 is 21 amino acids. The J segment lost 0 bases and the V segment lost 6 bases, leaving 18 bases of the junction unmatched. Germline V gene sequence: CDR1 ENHRY, CDR2 SYGVKD.

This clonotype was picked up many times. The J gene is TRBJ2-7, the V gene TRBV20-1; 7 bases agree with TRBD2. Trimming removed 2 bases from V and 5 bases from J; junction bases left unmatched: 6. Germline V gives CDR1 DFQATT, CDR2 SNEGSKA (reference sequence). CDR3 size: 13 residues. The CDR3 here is CSARFLAVHEQYF. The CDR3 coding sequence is TGCAGTGCTAGATTTCTAGCGGTACACGAGCAGTACTTC.

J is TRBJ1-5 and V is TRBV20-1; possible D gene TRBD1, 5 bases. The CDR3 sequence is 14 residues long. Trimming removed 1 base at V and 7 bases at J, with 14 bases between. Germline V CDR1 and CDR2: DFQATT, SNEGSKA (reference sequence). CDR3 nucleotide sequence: TGCAGTGCTAGAGGGGACGCTACAACACAGCCCCAGCATTTT. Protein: CSARGDATTQPQHF.

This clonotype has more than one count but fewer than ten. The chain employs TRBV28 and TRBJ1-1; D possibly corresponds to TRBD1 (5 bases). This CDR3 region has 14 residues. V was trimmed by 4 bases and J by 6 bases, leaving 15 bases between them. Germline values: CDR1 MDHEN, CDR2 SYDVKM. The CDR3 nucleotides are TGTGCCAGCAGTTCTTTCCTCGACAGCCCTGAAGCTTTCTTT. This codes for CASSSFLDSPEAFF.

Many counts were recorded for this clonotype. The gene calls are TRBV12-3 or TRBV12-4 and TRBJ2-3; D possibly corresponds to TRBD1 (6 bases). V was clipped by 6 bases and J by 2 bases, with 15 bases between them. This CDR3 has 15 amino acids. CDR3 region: CASSADRSPTDTQYF. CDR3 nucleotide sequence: TGTGCCAGCAGCGCCGACAGGAGTCCCACAGATACGCAGTATTTT.

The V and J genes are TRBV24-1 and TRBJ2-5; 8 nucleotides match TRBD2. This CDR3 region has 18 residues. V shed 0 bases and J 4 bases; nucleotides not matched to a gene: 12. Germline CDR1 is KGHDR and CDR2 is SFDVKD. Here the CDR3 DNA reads TGTGCCACCAGTGATTTGAGGGCCCCGGGAGGGCCCGGAGAGACCCAGTACTTC. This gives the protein CATSDLRAPGGPGETQYF.

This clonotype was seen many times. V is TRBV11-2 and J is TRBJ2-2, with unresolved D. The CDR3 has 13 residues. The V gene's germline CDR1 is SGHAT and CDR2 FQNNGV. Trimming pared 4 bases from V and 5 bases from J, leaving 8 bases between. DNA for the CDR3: TGTGCCAGCAGCTGGCAGAGAACCGGGGAGCTGTTTTTT. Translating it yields CASSWQRTGELFF.

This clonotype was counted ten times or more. For the CDR3, the DNA is TGCAGTGCTCAGAGGCTAGCGGCGCAAGAGACCCAGTACTTC. This gives the protein CSAQRLAAQETQYF. V is TRBV20-1 and J is TRBJ2-5; 7 nucleotides align to TRBD2. Germline trimming cut 5 bases from V and 2 bases from J; bases unmatched to any gene: 8. The CDR3 is 14 amino acids. In germline, CDR1 is DFQATT, CDR2 SNEGSKA (reference sequence).

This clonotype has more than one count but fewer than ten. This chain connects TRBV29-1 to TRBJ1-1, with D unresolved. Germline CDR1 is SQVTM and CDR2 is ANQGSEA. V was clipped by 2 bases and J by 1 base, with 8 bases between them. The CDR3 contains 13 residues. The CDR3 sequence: CSVERNENTEAFF. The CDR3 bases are TGCAGCGTTGAACGGAACGAGAACACTGAAGCTTTCTTT.

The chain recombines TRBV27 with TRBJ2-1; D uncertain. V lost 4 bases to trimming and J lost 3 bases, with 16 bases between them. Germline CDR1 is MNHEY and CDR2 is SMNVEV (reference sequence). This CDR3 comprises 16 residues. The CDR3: CASSSNPFGDYNEQFF. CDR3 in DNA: TGTGCCAGCAGTTCCAATCCTTTTGGGGACTACAATGAGCAGTTCTTC.

CDR3 residues: CASSLRAGGRFEQYF. The CDR3 nucleotides read TGTGCCAGCAGTTTGCGAGCGGGAGGGAGGTTCGAGCAGTACTTC. The chain recombines TRBV27 with TRBJ2-7; 10 positions match TRBD2. This CDR3 is 15 amino acids long. Germline trimming cut 3 bases from V and 6 bases from J; bases unmatched to any gene: 8. Germline CDR1 and CDR2: MNHEY and SMNVEV (reference sequence).

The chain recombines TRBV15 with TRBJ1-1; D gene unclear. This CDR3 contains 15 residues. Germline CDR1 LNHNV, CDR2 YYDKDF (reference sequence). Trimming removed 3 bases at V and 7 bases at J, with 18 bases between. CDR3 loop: CATSSWSGLISEAFF. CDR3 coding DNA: TGTGCCACCAGCAGTTGGTCCGGTTTAATAAGTGAAGCTTTCTTT.

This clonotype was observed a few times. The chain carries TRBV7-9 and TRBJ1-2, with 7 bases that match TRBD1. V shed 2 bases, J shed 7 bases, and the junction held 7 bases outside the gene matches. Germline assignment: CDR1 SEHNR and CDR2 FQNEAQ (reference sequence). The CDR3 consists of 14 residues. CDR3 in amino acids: CASSLTQGIGGYTF. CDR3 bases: TGTGCCAGCAGCTTAACACAGGGGATTGGTGGCTACACCTTC.

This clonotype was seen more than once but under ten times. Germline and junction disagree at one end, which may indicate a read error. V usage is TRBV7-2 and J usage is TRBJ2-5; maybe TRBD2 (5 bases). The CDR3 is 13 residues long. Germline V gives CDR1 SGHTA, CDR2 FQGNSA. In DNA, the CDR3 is TGTGCCAGCGGCTTGGAGGCGTTAGAGACCCAGTACTTC. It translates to CASGLEALETQYF. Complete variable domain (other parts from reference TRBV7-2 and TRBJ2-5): GAGVSQSPSNKVTEKGKDVELRCDPISGHTALYWYRQSLGQGLEFLIYFQGNSAPDKSGLPSDRFSAERTGGSVSTLTIQRTQQEDSAVYLCASGLEALETQYFGPGTRLLVL.

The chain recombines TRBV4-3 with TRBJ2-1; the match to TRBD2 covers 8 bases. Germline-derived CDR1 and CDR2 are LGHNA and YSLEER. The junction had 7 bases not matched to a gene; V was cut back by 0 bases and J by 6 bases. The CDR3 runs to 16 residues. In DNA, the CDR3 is TGCGCCAGCAGCCAAGACTGGTCTAGCGGGCTCAATGAGCAGTTCTTC. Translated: CASSQDWSSGLNEQFF.

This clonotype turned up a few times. This CDR3 reads CASSAGYRDTQYF. DNA of the CDR3: TGTGCCAGCAGCGCGGGATATAGGGATACGCAGTATTTT. The chain carries TRBV9 and TRBJ2-3; the D gene is possibly TRBD2 (5 bases). The germline V and J ends were trimmed by 3 bases and 6 bases, with 11 bases remaining between them. The CDR3 length is 13 residues. The germline CDR1 and CDR2 sequences are SGDLS and YYNGEE.

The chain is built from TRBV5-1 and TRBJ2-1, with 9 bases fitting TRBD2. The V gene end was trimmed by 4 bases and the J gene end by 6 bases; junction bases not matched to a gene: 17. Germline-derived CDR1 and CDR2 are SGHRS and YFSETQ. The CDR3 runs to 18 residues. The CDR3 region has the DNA TGCGCCAGCAGCAGTTATAGCGGGAGAATCCACATTAGCAATGAGCAGTTCTTC. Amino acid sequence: CASSSYSGRIHISNEQFF. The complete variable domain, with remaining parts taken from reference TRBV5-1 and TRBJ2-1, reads KAGVTQTPRYLIKTRGQQVTLSCSPISGHRSVSWYQQTPGQGLQFLFEYFSETQRNKGNFPGRFSGRQFSNSRSEMNVSTLELGDSALYLCASSSYSGRIHISNEQFFGPGTRLTVL.

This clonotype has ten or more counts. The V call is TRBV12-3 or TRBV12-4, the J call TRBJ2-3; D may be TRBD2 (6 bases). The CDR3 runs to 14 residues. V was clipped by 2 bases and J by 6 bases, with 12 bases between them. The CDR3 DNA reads TGTGCCAGCAGTTTACTAGCGAGAGGGGATACGCAGTATTTT. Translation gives CASSLLARGDTQYF.

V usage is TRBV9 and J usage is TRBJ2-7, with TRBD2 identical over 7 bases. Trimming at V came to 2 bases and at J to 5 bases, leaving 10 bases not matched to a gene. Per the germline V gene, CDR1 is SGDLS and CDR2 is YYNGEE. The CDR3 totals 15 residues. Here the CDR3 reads CASSVRGWSSHEQYF. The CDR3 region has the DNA TGTGCCAGCAGCGTGCGGGGGTGGAGTTCCCACGAGCAGTACTTC.

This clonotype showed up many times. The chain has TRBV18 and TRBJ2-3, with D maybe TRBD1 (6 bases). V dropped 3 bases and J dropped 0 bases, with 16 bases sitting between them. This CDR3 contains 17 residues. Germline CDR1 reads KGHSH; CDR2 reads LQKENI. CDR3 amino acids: CASSPRDTARSTDTQYF. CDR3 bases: TGTGCCAGCTCACCGAGGGACACGGCCCGTAGCACAGATACGCAGTATTTT. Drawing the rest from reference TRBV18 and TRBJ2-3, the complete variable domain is NAGVMQNPRHLVRRRGQEARLRCSPMKGHSHVYWYRQLPEEGLKFMVYLQKENIIDESGMPKERFSAEFPKEGPSILRIQQVVRGDSAAYFCASSPRDTARSTDTQYFGPGTRLTVL.

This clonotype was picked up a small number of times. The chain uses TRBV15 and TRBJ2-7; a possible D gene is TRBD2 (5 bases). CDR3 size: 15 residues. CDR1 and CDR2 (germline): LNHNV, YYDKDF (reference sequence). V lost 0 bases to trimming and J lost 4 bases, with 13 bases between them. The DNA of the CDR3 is TGTGCCACCAGCAGAGATCTAGGGAGCGGATACGAGCAGTACTTC. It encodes CATSRDLGSGYEQYF.